This entry features one T cell receptor (beta chain) sequence. The antigen is undetermined. The data derive from a study of neoadjuvant anti-PD-1 for oral cavity cancer. Study-level background: Nivolumab at 3 mg/kg was mostly given biweekly, three to four doses, pre-surgery.

J lost 6 bases, V lost 5 bases, and 12 bases had no gene match. Germline loops: CDR1 SEHNR, CDR2 FQNEAQ (reference sequence). The length of the CDR3 is 16 residues. Study results and limitations: After neoadjuvant nivolumab, PBMC T cell clonality was significantly higher in non-responders than responders.

No culture or expansion preceded analysis of these blood cells. Most PBMC samples had 480 ng input DNA in six replicates. This table comes from immunoSEQ multiplex PCR, and its TCRdb copy is limited to in-frame clones, with some not included. The sample has about 72,000 clones, around 80% seen once. The chain combines TRBV7-9 with TRBJ2-3; 9 bases agree with TRBD2. This sample comprised PBMCs, obtained before nivolumab (anti-PD-1) treatment. The TCR sequence derives from a person aged 40 to 85 with oral cavity squamous cell carcinoma. This CDR3 is CASSPIVAGVEDTQYF. The CDR3 nucleotides are TGTGCCAGCAGCCCCATCGTAGCGGGAGTAGAGGATACGCAGTATTTT.